This TCR beta chain comes out of a study of blood T cell repertoires in COVID-19. Produced via immunoSEQ multiplex PCR; TCRdb's table is partial and in-frame only. The table shows 300,000 or so clones, with about four fifths occurring only once. The germline gives CDR1 KGHSH, CDR2 LQKENI. V shed 3 bases and J shed 9 bases, with 12 bases lying between them. This CDR3 spans 13 amino acids. This clone was observed once. J is TRBJ2-1 and V is TRBV18; tentative D call: TRBD1 (8 bases). Sequencing was done on a sample of peripheral blood. The TCR originated in a woman aged 45-60 years with acute or convalescent COVID-19. This CDR3 reads CASSPNRGGEQFF. In DNA form, the CDR3 reads TGTGCCAGCTCACCTAACAGGGGGGGTGAGCAGTTCTTC. Looking up the rest from reference TRBV18 and TRBJ2-1 gives the full variable domain: NAGVMQNPRHLVRRRGQEARLRCSPMKGHSHVYWYRQLPEEGLKFMVYLQKENIIDESGMPKERFSAEFPKEGPSILRIQQVVRGDSAAYFCASSPNRGGEQFFGPGTRLTVL.